Presented here are 22 T cell receptor beta chains from one specimen sequenced in a study of blood T cells in healthy people across ages. Alongside a J-beta primer mix, a sample-barcoded 5' primer served in a second PCR lasting about 6 to 12 cycles. TCRdb analysed the 5' RACE reads with MiXCR anew, one entry per CDR3 protein. The table lists about 580,000 distinct CDR3 sequences, under 55% of them singletons. Sequencing used blood. The receptors shown here come from a man of 80 years or more in good health.

Only a few counts were recorded for this clonotype. The chain carries TRBV7-2 and TRBJ2-7; TRBD2 matches 8 bases. V dropped 1 base and J dropped 2; count of bases not matched to a gene: 10. CDR3 length: 17 residues. The germline CDR1 and CDR2 sequences are SGHTA and FQGNSA. The CDR3, as DNA: TGTGCCAGCAGCTTAGTCGGGTTTACTAGCGGAGCCTACGAGCAGTACTTC. It translates to CASSLVGFTSGAYEQYF.

The V and J genes are TRBV12-3 or TRBV12-4 and TRBJ2-4, with D possibly TRBD2 on 5 matching bases. This CDR3 spans 16 amino acids. V gave up 3 bases and J gave up 5 bases, with 17 bases separating them. CDR3 sequence reads: CASSFDGIGPENIQYF. The CDR3 DNA sequence: TGTGCCAGCAGTTTCGACGGGATAGGCCCTGAAAACATTCAGTACTTC.

This rearrangement joins TRBV20-1 to TRBJ2-7; TRBD1 matches 7 bases. CDR1 DFQATT and CDR2 SNEGSKA come from the germline V gene (reference sequence). The length of the CDR3 is 13 residues. J was trimmed by 2 bases and V by 6 bases; bases with no gene match: 7. As DNA, the CDR3 is TGCAGTGCGGGGTCGGACAGGACCTACGAGCAGTACTTC. Its protein product is CSAGSDRTYEQYF.

This clonotype has more than one count but fewer than ten. This sequence joins TRBV29-1 and TRBJ1-3; D might be TRBD1 (5 bases). Trimming shortened V by 7 bases and J by 0 bases, and 13 bases separated the two germline ends. Germline CDR1 is SQVTM and CDR2 is ANQGSEA. This CDR3 is built from 14 residues. CDR3 loop: CSAMTVTSGNTIYF. The CDR3, as DNA: TGCAGCGCCATGACAGTTACCTCTGGAAACACCATATATTTT.

This clonotype turned up a few times. This rearrangement joins TRBV29-1 to TRBJ2-5, with TRBD2 as a possible D gene (6 bases). The CDR3 loop spans 13 amino acids. V lost 6 bases and J 2 bases, leaving 13 bases between the germline ends. From germline, CDR1 is SQVTM and CDR2 ANQGSEA. The CDR3 region has the DNA TGCAGCGTAGGAGGGACTTTTCAAGAGACCCAGTACTTC. It specifies CSVGGTFQETQYF.

This clonotype was recorded at least ten times. The rearrangement joins TRBV29-1 to TRBJ2-3; TRBD1 aligns across 8 bases. V trimming: 4 bases; J trimming: 5 bases; junction bases outside the gene matches: 2. This CDR3 region has 12 residues. CDR1 and CDR2 from the germline V gene are SQVTM and ANQGSEA. The CDR3 reads CSVGQGIDTQYF. The CDR3 DNA reads as TGCAGCGTTGGACAGGGGATAGATACGCAGTATTTT.

The rearrangement uses TRBV20-1 and TRBJ2-7; weak D call: TRBD1 (6 bases). Trimming pared 5 bases from V and 3 bases from J, leaving 11 bases between. Per germline, CDR1 DFQATT and CDR2 SNEGSKA (reference sequence). This CDR3 has 12 residues. CDR3 sequence: CSAPRTDYEQYF. The DNA for the CDR3 is TGCAGTGCTCCCCGGACAGACTACGAGCAGTACTTC.

This sequence joins TRBV7-9 and TRBJ2-3; 8 bases map to TRBD1. The CDR3 is 16 residues long. The germline V gene encodes CDR1 SEHNR and CDR2 FQNEAQ (reference sequence). V was clipped by 6 bases and J by 2 bases; unmatched bases: 10. In DNA, the CDR3 is TGTGCCAGCAGTCACCACAGGGGGAAGTTCACAGATACGCAGTATTTT. This gives the protein CASSHHRGKFTDTQYF.

The chain combines TRBV20-1 with TRBJ2-3; D gene uncertain. Germline V gene data show CDR1 as DFQATT and CDR2 as SNEGSKA (reference sequence). The CDR3 runs to 15 residues. Trimming took off 2 bases at V and 2 bases at J, with 14 bases between the two ends. CDR3 residues: CSARSEWLITDTQYF. In DNA, the CDR3 is TGCAGTGCTAGAAGTGAGTGGCTGATCACAGATACGCAGTATTTT.

The V and J genes are TRBV3-1 and TRBJ2-1, with 11 bases that match TRBD2. V was clipped by 2 bases and J by 9 bases; unmatched bases: 6. This CDR3 comprises 15 residues. Germline assignment: CDR1 LGHDT and CDR2 YNNKEL (reference sequence). The CDR3 region is CASSQLAGGRGEQFF. The CDR3 nucleotides are TGTGCCAGCAGCCAACTAGCGGGGGGTCGGGGTGAGCAGTTCTTC.

This clonotype was seen many times. The V and J genes are TRBV6-6 and TRBJ2-7, with a weak D call TRBD1 (6 bases). Germline loops: CDR1 MNHNY, CDR2 SVGAGI (reference sequence). Trimming shortened V by 7 bases and J by 5 bases, and 15 bases separated the two germline ends. The length of the CDR3 is 13 residues. CDR3 nucleotides: TGTGCCAGCACCCAGGGGTCGGTCGACGAGCAGTACTTC. As protein: CASTQGSVDEQYF.

Points on this clonotype: This may stem from a read error, because a much larger clone lies one nucleotide away. The chain has TRBV29-1 and TRBJ2-5, with D tentatively TRBD2 (6 bases). The germline V gene encodes CDR1 SQVTM and CDR2 ANQGSEA. This CDR3 has 13 amino acids. The V end was cut by 7 bases, the J end by 7 bases, with 19 bases between. The CDR3 DNA sequence: TGCAGCGGCCTTGGGTCACAAGCGGGGACCCAGTACTTC. This translates into CSGLGSQAGTQYF.

V usage is TRBV29-1 and J usage is TRBJ2-3; 7 bases are shared with TRBD2. Germline CDR1 SQVTM, CDR2 ANQGSEA. Trimming removed 2 bases from V and 2 bases from J; junction bases left unmatched: 7. The CDR3 is 15 residues long. The CDR3 loop reads CSVELAERITDTQYF. The DNA of the CDR3 is TGCAGCGTTGAACTAGCGGAGCGGATCACAGATACGCAGTATTTT.

In this sample, this clonotype turned up a few times. The V call is TRBV28, the J call TRBJ1-5, with D possibly matching TRBD1 (6 bases). Germline loops: CDR1 MDHEN, CDR2 SYDVKM. The V and J ends lost 7 bases and 1 base respectively, with 23 bases between them. The CDR3 has 18 amino acids. CDR3 DNA sequence: TGTGCCAGCAACCCTTTCCGAGGGGGGGGTGGGAGCAATCAGCCCCAGCATTTT. Amino acids: CASNPFRGGGGSNQPQHF.

This clonotype was observed a handful of times. J is TRBJ1-2 and V is TRBV5-1, with TRBD1 identical over 12 bases. CDR3 size: 17 residues. V gave up 0 bases and J gave up 0 bases; unmatched junction bases: 3. The V gene's germline CDR1 is SGHRS and CDR2 YFSETQ. The CDR3 spells CASSLGDRGRANYGYTF. In DNA, the CDR3 is TGCGCCAGCAGCTTGGGGGACAGGGGGCGAGCTAACTATGGCTACACCTTC. Full variable domain (missing parts from reference TRBV5-1 and TRBJ1-2): KAGVTQTPRYLIKTRGQQVTLSCSPISGHRSVSWYQQTPGQGLQFLFEYFSETQRNKGNFPGRFSGRQFSNSRSEMNVSTLELGDSALYLCASSLGDRGRANYGYTFGSGTRLTVV.

This clonotype came up a few times. The CDR3: CSGGTGYGYTF. Written as DNA, the CDR3 is TGCAGCGGAGGGACAGGCTATGGCTACACCTTC. The chain has TRBV29-1 and TRBJ1-2, with 8 bases fitting TRBD1. Unmatched junction bases numbered 2, after V lost 7 bases and J lost 4 bases. The CDR3 spans 11 residues. CDR1 and CDR2 from the germline V gene are SQVTM and ANQGSEA.

Turning to this clonotype: The junction departs from the called germline gene at one end, perhaps through a read error. The V call is TRBV12-5, the J call TRBJ1-5, with D unresolved. The CDR3 consists of 13 residues. Germline lookup yields CDR1 LGHNT and CDR2 FRNRAP. CDR3 region: CAGGFLTDQPQHF. CDR3 bases: TGTGCTGGTGGTTTCCTGACTGATCAGCCCCAGCATTTT.

The rearrangement uses TRBV7-2 and TRBJ2-3, with a tentative D call TRBD1 (6 bases). There are 12 residues in the CDR3. The ends were cut back, 5 bases at V and 14 bases at J, with 17 bases in the middle. In germline, CDR1 is SGHTA, CDR2 FQGNSA. Here the CDR3 DNA reads TGTGCCAGCAGCCTGGGGGCCGGTGTTGGGTATTTT. It translates to CASSLGAGVGYF. The full variable domain, with the rest looked up from reference TRBV7-2 and TRBJ2-3, is GAGVSQSPSNKVTEKGKDVELRCDPISGHTALYWYRQSLGQGLEFLIYFQGNSAPDKSGLPSDRFSAERTGGSVSTLTIQRTQQEDSAVYLCASSLGAGVGYFGPGTRLTVL.

This clonotype has a count of ten or more. The chain's CDR3 is CASSSRAGVSGGEQFF. The CDR3 nucleotides are TGTGCCAGCAGTAGCCGAGCGGGAGTGTCCGGCGGTGAGCAGTTCTTC. This chain links TRBV6-6 with TRBJ2-1; 8 bases are shared with TRBD2. Trimming took 5 bases from V and 9 from J; bases not matched to a gene: 15. Germline CDR1 reads MNHNY; CDR2 reads SVGAGI (reference sequence). CDR3 length: 16 residues.

This sequence joins TRBV29-1 and TRBJ2-5; 7 nucleotides match TRBD2. J gave up 11 bases and V 7 bases, and 22 bases lay outside the gene matches. The CDR3 runs 15 residues. In germline, CDR1 is SQVTM, CDR2 ANQGSEA. This chain's CDR3 is CSAFGGKVMFDEQYF. The CDR3 DNA reads TGCAGCGCGTTCGGGGGGAAGGTTATGTTCGATGAGCAGTACTTC.

V and J are TRBV4-1 and TRBJ2-3, with D maybe TRBD2 (6 bases). CDR3 length: 15 residues. V was clipped by 2 bases and J by 1 base, with 10 bases between them. Germline loops: CDR1 MGHRA, CDR2 YSYEKL. CDR3 region: CASSQFTGGTDTQYF. CDR3 DNA sequence: TGCGCCAGCAGCCAATTTACGGGAGGCACAGATACGCAGTATTTT.

This clonotype was counted ten times or more. This sequence may be a read error, since a much larger clone differs from it by one base. The V gene is TRBV6-6, the J gene TRBJ1-4, with a possible D match to TRBD1 (5 bases). Trimming stripped 6 bases from V and 3 bases from J, with 14 bases between. The CDR3 spans 15 residues. Germline CDR1 reads MNHNY; CDR2 reads SVGAGI (reference sequence). The CDR3: CASSSNRGANEKLFF. CDR3 nucleotide sequence: TGTGCCAGCAGCTCTAACCGGGGCGCTAATGAAAAACTGTTTTTT.